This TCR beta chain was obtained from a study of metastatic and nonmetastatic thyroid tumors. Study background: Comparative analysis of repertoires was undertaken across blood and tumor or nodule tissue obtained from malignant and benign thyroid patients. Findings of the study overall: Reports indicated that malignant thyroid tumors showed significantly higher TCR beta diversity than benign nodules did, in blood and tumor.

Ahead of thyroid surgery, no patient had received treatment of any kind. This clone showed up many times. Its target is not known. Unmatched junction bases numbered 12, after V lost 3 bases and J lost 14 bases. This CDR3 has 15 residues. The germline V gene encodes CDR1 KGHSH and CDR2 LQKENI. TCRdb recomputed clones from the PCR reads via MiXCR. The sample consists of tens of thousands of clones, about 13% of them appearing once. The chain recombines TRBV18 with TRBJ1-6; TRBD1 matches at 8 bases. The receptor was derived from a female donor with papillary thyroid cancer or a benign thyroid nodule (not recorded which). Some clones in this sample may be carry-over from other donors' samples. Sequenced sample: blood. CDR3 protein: CASSPGQETYLSLHF. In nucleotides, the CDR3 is TGTGCCAGCTCACCGGGACAGGAGACCTATTTGTCCCTCCACTTT.